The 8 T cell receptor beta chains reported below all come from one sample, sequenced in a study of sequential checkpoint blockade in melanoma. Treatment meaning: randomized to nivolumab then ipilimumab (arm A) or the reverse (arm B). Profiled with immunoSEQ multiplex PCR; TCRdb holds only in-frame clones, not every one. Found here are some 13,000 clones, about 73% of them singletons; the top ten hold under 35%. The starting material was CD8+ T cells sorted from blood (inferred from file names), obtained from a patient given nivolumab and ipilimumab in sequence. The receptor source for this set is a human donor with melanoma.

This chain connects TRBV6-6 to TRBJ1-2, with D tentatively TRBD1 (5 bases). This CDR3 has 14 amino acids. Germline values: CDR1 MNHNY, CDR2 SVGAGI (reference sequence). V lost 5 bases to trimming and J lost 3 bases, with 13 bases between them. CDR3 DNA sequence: TGTGCCAGCAGTAAACCTTCAGGGTACTATGGCTACACCTTC. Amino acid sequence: CASSKPSGYYGYTF.

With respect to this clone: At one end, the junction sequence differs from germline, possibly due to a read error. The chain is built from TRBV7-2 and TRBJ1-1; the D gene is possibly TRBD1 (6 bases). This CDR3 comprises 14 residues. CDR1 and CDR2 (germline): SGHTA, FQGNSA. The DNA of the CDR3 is TGTGCCAGCAGCCTAACGGACAGCCGCACTGAGGCTTTCTTT. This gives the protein CASSLTDSRTEAFF.

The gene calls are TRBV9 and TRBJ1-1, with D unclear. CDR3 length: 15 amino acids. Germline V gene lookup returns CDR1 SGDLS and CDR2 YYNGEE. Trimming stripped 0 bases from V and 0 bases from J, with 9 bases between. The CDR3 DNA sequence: TGTGCCAGCAGCGTAGGCGGGTCCATGAACACTGAAGCTTTCTTT. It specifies CASSVGGSMNTEAFF.

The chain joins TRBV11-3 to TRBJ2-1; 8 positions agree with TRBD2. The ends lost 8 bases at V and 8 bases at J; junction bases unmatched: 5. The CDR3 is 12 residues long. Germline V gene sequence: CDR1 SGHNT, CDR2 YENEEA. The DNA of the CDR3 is TGTGCCAGCGGCGGGGGGCCACATGAGCAGTTCTTC. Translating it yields CASGGGPHEQFF.

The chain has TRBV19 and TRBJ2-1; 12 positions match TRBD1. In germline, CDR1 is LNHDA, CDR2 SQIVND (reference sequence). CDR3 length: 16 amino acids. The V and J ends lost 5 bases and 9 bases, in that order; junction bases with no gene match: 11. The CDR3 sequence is CASSPAWGQGAGEQFF. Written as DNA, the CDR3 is TGTGCCAGTAGTCCCGCCTGGGGACAGGGGGCTGGTGAGCAGTTCTTC. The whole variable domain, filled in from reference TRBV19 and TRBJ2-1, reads DGGITQSPKYLFRKEGQNVTLSCEQNLNHDAMYWYRQDPGQGLRLIYYSQIVNDFQKGDIAEGYSVSREKKESFPLTVTSAQKNPTAFYLCASSPAWGQGAGEQFFGPGTRLTVL.

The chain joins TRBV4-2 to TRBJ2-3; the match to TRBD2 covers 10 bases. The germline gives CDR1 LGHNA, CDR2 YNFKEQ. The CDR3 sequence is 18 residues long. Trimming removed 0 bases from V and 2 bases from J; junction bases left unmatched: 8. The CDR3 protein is CASSQDPPLAGATDTQYF. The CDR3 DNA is TGTGCCAGCAGCCAAGATCCCCCCCTAGCGGGGGCCACAGATACGCAGTATTTT.

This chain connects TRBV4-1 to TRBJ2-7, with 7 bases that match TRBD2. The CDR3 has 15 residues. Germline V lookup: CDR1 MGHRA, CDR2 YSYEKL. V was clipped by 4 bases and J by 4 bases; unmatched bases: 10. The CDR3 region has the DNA TGCGCCAGCAGCCTCGAGGGAGGGGTTAGGTACGAGCAGTACTTC. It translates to CASSLEGGVRYEQYF.

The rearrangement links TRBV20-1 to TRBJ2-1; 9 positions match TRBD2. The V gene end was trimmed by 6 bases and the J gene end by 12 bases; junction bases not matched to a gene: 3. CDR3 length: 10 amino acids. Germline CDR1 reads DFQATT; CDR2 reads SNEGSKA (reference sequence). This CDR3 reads CSAKAGGQFF. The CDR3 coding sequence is TGCAGTGCCAAAGCGGGAGGGCAGTTCTTC.